The rows below give T cell receptor beta chains drawn from one sample of a study of radiation and T cells in renal cell carcinoma. Data came from immunoSEQ multiplex PCR; TCRdb stores just in-frame clones and leaves some out. The table records about 26,000 clones, roughly 80% of them present only once. The input for sequencing was blood, taken from a patient whose treatment included radiotherapy and nephrectomy. These receptor sequences come from a man in his sixties with renal cell carcinoma. The CDR3 runs from the conserved cysteine through the conserved F or W.

J gene: TRBJ2-3; V gene: TRBV12-5; CDR3 protein: CASTEGDYTDTQYF
J gene: TRBJ2-7; V gene: TRBV11-2; CDR3 protein: CASSLDLAQAYEQYF
J gene: TRBJ1-2; V gene: TRBV30; CDR3 protein: CAWSRGWNTNYGYTF
J gene: TRBJ1-5; V gene: TRBV27; CDR3 protein: CASSLGASQPQHF
J gene: TRBJ2-3; V gene: TRBV7-9; CDR3 protein: CASSTWTGSGDTQYF
J gene: TRBJ1-1; V gene: TRBV18; CDR3 protein: CASSPPGQSDTEAFF
J gene: TRBJ2-7; V gene: TRBV4-3; CDR3 protein: CASSQVLAGHYEQYF
J gene: TRBJ1-1; V gene: TRBV6-6; CDR3 protein: CASSFTDGGRTEAFF
J gene: TRBJ2-3; V gene: TRBV19; CDR3 protein: CASREWGVPADTQYF
J gene: TRBJ2-3; V gene: TRBV15; CDR3 protein: CATSRGQGGLDTQYF
J gene: TRBJ2-3; V gene: TRBV10-3; CDR3 protein: CAISESADTQYF
J gene: TRBJ2-1; V gene: TRBV2; CDR3 protein: CASIWLRTNNEQFF
J gene: TRBJ1-1; V gene: TRBV28; CDR3 protein: CASSSLTEVNTEAFF
J gene: TRBJ2-3; V gene: TRBV5-1; CDR3 protein: CASSLIGQGGDTQYF
J gene: TRBJ1-3; V gene: TRBV30; CDR3 protein: CAREDSSGNTIYF
J gene: TRBJ1-5; V gene: TRBV2; CDR3 protein: CASSERTGEQPQHF
J gene: TRBJ2-7; V gene: TRBV7-2; CDR3 protein: CASSLVWGGEQYF
J gene: TRBJ1-1; V gene: TRBV7-2; CDR3 protein: CASSLGQGAMRNEAFF
J gene: TRBJ2-3; V gene: TRBV14; CDR3 protein: CASSQDRPGGGTDTQYF
J gene: TRBJ1-2; V gene: TRBV2; CDR3 protein: CASSQRRDYGYTF
J gene: TRBJ2-1; V gene: TRBV5-1; CDR3 protein: CASSPQGDGTTEQFF
J gene: TRBJ2-7; V gene: TRBV6-5; CDR3 protein: CASSYRSSSYEQYF
J gene: TRBJ2-1; V gene: TRBV7-2; CDR3 protein: CASSLASGRVGSEFF
J gene: TRBJ1-5; V gene: TRBV5-6; CDR3 protein: CASSFGVYDQPQHF
J gene: TRBJ1-5; V gene: TRBV30; CDR3 protein: CAWGGDTNQPQHF
J gene: TRBJ1-2; V gene: TRBV27; CDR3 protein: CASSPAGQEINYGYTF
J gene: TRBJ1-1; V gene: TRBV5-5; CDR3 protein: CASSLTNRGDGTEAFF
J gene: TRBJ2-5; V gene: TRBV7-6; CDR3 protein: CASSSQETQYF